This T cell receptor beta chain was sequenced for a study of blood T cell repertoires in COVID-19. Sequenced by immunoSEQ multiplex PCR; TCRdb stores in-frame clones only, minus some. The data contain about 90,000 clones, roughly 88% of them seen just once; the ten biggest clones take up under 0.6%. Per the germline V gene, CDR1 is SGHDN and CDR2 is FVKESK. The V end was cut by 3 bases, the J end by 4 bases, with 15 bases between. The CDR3 is 15 residues long. The chain is built from TRBV14 and TRBJ1-1, with D possibly being TRBD1 (5 bases). Sequenced sample: peripheral blood. The receptor was isolated from a man in his 60s with acute or convalescent COVID-19. The CDR3 nucleotides read TGTGCCAGCAGCCAGAGATTGGGGGGGATCACTGAAGCTTTCTTT. Protein: CASSQRLGGITEAFF.